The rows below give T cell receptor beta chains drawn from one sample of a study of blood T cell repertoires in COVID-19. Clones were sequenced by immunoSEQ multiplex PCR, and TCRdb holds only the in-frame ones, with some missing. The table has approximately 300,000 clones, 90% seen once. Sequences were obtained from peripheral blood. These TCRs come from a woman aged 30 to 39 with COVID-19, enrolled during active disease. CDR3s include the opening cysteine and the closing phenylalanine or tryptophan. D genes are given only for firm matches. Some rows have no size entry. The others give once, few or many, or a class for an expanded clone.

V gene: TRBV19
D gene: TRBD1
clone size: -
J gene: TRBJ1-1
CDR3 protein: CASSTGDRVTEAFF
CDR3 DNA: TGTGCCAGTAGTACCGGAGACAGGGTCACTGAAGCTTTCTTT

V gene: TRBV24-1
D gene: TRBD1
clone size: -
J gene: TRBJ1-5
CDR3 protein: CATSEAGTGRNQPQHF
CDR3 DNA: TGTGCCACCAGTGAAGCCGGGACAGGTCGCAATCAGCCCCAGCATTTT

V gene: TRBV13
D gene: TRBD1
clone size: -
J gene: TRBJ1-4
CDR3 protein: CASSLQGFTNEKLFF
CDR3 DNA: TGTGCCAGCAGCCTACAGGGGTTCACTAATGAAAAACTGTTTTTT

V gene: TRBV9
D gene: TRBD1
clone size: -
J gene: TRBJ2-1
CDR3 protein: CASSPHLGTGGNEQFF
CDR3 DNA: TGTGCCAGCAGCCCCCACCTGGGGACAGGGGGCAATGAGCAGTTCTTC

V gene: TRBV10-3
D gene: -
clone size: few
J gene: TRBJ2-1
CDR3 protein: CAISARGNEQFF
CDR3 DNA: TGTGCCATCAGTGCTAGAGGCAATGAGCAGTTCTTC

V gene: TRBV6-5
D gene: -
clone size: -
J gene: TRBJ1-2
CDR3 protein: CASSYGGTDYGYTF
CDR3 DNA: TGTGCCAGCAGTTACGGCGGGACGGACTATGGCTACACCTTC

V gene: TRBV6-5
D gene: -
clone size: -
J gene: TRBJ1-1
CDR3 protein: CASARVGRTEAFF
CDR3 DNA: TGTGCCAGTGCACGGGTGGGTAGGACTGAAGCTTTCTTT

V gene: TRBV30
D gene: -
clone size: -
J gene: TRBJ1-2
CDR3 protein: CAWSGFADYGYTF
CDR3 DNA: TGTGCCTGGAGTGGGTTCGCAGACTATGGCTACACCTTC

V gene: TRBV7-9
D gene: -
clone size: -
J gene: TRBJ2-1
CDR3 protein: CASSEPPSEQFF
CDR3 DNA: TGTGCCAGCAGCGAACCCCCTAGTGAGCAGTTCTTC

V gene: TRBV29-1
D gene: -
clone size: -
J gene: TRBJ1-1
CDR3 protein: CSLQGMNTEAFF
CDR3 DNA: TGCAGCCTACAGGGTATGAACACTGAAGCTTTCTTT

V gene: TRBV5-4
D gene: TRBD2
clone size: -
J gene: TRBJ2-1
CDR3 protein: CASSFRATSGGYNEQFF
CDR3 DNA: TGTGCCAGCAGCTTCCGAGCTACTAGCGGGGGGTACAATGAGCAGTTCTTC

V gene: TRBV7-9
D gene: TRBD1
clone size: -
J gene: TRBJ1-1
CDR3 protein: CASSLDRGSEAFF
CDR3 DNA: TGTGCCAGCAGCTTGGACAGGGGATCTGAAGCTTTCTTT

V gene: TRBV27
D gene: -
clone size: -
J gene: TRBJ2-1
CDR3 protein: CASSWGTGLLSEQFF
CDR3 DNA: TGTGCCAGCAGTTGGGGGACTGGACTATTGAGTGAGCAGTTCTTC

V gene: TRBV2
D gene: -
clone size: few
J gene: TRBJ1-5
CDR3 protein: CASSVSGWQPQHF
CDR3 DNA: TGTGCCAGCAGTGTCTCGGGGTGGCAGCCCCAGCATTTT

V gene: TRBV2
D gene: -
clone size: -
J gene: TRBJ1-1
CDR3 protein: CASKYRFGGPNTEAFF
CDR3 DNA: TGTGCCAGCAAGTATCGGTTTGGCGGCCCGAACACTGAAGCTTTCTTT

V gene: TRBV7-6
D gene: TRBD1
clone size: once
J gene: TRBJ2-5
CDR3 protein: CASSQSGTGLQETQYF
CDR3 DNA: TGTGCCAGCAGCCAATCCGGGACAGGACTCCAAGAGACCCAGTACTTC

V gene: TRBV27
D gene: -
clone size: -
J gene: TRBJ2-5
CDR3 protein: CASSLSRLQETQYF
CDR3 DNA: TGTGCCAGCAGTTTATCGAGGTTACAAGAGACCCAGTACTTC

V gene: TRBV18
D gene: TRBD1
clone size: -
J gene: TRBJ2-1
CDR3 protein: CASSPRWTGQGDEQFF
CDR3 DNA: TGTGCCAGCTCACCACGATGGACGGGACAGGGCGATGAGCAGTTCTTC

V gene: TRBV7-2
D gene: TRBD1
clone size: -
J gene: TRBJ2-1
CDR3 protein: CASSRDRGQGEQFF
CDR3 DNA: TGTGCCAGCAGCCGGGACAGGGGGCAGGGTGAGCAGTTCTTC

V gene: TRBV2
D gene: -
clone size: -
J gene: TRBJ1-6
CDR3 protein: CASSGGGSSPLHF
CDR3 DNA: TGTGCCAGCAGTGGTGGGGGCAGTTCACCCCTCCACTTT

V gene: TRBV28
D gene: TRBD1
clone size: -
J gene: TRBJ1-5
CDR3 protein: CAAGFGTAYNQPQHF
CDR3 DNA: TGTGCAGCGGGCTTTGGGACAGCTTATAATCAGCCCCAGCATTTT

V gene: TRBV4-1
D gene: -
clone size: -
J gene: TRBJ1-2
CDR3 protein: CASSQTTDLGLDYGYTF
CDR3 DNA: TGCGCCAGCAGCCAAACGACAGATTTGGGGCTTGACTATGGCTACACCTTC

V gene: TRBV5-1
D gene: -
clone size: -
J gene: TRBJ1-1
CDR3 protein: CASSVESGNTEAFF
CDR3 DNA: TGCGCCAGCAGCGTAGAATCAGGGAACACTGAAGCTTTCTTT

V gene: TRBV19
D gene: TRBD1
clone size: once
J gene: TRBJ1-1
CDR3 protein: CASSSNRGLMNTEAFF
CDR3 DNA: TGTGCCAGTAGCTCTAACAGGGGCCTTATGAACACTGAAGCTTTCTTT

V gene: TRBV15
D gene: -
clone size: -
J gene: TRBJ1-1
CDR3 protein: CATSRDRWNTEAFF
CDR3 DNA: TGTGCCACCAGCAGAGACAGGTGGAACACTGAAGCTTTCTTT

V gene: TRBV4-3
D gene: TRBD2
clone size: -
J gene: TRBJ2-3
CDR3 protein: CASSQEPGLVTTQYF
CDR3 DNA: TGCGCCAGCAGCCAAGAACCCGGACTAGTTACAACGCAGTATTTT

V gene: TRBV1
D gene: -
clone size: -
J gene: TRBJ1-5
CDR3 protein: CTSSQDRRGNNQPQHF
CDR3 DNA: TGCACCAGCAGCCAAGATCGGAGGGGTAACAATCAGCCCCAGCATTTT

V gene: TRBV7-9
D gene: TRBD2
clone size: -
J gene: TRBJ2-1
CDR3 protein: CASSPGLPLSEQFF
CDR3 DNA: TGTGCCAGCAGCCCGGGACTACCTCTCAGTGAGCAGTTCTTC

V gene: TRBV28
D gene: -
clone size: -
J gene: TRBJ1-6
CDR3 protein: CASSFIGPEGSPLHF
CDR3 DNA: TGTGCCAGCAGTTTTATCGGACCCGAGGGCTCACCCCTCCACTTT

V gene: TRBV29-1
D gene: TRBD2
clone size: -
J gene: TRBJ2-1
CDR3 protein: CSVLAENYNEQFF
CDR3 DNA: TGCAGTGTCCTAGCGGAGAATTACAATGAGCAGTTCTTC

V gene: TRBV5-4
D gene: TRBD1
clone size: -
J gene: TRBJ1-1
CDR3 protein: CASSSSGGVDTEAFF
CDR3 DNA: TGTGCCAGCAGTTCATCAGGGGGAGTGGACACTGAAGCTTTCTTT

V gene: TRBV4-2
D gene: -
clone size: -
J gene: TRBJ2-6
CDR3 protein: CASSQDGEAGANVLTF
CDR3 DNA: TGTGCCAGCAGCCAAGATGGAGAGGCTGGGGCCAACGTCCTGACTTTC

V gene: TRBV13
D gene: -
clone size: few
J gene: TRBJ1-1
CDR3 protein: CASSSPGGNTEAFF
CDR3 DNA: TGTGCCAGCAGCTCCCCGGGGGGGAACACTGAAGCTTTCTTT

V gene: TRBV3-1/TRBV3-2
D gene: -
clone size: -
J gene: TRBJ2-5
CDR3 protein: CASSPGETQYF
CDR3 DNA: TGTGCCAGCAGCCCGGGAGAGACCCAGTACTTC

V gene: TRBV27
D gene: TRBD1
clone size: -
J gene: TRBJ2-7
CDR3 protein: CASHRTGSYEQYF
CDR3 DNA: TGTGCCAGTCACCGGACAGGGTCTTACGAGCAGTACTTC

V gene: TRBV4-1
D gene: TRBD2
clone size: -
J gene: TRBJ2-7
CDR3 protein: CASSQDQLAGVLSYEQYF
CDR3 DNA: TGCGCCAGCAGCCAAGATCAACTAGCGGGAGTCCTCTCCTACGAGCAGTACTTC

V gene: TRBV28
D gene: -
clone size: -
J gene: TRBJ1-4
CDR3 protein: CASSLLQGPNEKLFF
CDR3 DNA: TGTGCCAGCAGTTTATTGCAGGGCCCTAATGAAAAACTGTTTTTT

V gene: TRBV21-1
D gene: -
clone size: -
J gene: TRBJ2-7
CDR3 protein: CASSKRVVNRYEQYF
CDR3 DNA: TGTGCCAGCAGCAAGCGGGTCGTGAATAGATACGAGCAGTACTTC

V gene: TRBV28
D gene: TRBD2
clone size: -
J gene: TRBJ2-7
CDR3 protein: CASSLGLAGYEQYF
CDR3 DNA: TGTGCCAGCAGCTTGGGACTAGCGGGATACGAGCAGTACTTC

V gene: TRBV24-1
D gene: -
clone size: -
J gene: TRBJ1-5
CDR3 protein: CATSDSGQLNQPQHF
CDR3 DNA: TGTGCCACCAGTGATTCCGGACAGCTTAATCAGCCCCAGCATTTT

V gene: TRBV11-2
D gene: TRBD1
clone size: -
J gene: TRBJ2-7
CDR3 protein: CASSRGGQGPYERYF
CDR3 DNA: TGTGCCAGCAGCCGAGGAGGACAGGGGCCCTACGAGCGGTACTTC

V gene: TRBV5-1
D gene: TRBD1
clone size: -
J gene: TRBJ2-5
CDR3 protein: CASSFGQDETQYF
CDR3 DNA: TGCGCCAGCAGCTTCGGACAGGATGAGACCCAGTACTTC

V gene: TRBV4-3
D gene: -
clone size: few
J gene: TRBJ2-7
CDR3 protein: CASSQESREPSYEQYF
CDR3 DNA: TGCGCCAGCAGCCAGGAGTCTCGGGAGCCTTCCTACGAGCAGTACTTC

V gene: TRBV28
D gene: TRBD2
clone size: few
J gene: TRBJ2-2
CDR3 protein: CASRTSGFNTGELFF
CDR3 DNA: TGTGCCAGCAGAACTAGCGGATTTAACACCGGGGAGCTGTTTTTT

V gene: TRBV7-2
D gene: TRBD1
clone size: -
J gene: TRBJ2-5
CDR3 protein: CASSLAGTGERETQYF
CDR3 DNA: TGTGCCAGCAGCTTGGCCGGGACAGGGGAACGAGAGACCCAGTACTTC

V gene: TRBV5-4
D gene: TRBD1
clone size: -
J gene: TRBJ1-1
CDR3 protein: CASSLRPGGASVTEAFF
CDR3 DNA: TGTGCCAGCAGCTTGCGGCCAGGGGGCGCGTCGGTCACTGAAGCTTTCTTT

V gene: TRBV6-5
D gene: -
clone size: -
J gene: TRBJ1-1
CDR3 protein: CASPGAERNTEAFF
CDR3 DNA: TGTGCCAGCCCTGGGGCAGAGAGGAACACTGAAGCTTTCTTT

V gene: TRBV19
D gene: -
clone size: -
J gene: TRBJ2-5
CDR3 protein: CASSIGGLGETQYF
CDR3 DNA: TGTGCCAGTAGTATTGGGGGACTCGGGGAGACCCAGTACTTC

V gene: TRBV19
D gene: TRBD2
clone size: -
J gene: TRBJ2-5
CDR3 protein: CASSQASGRKETQYF
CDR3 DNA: TGTGCCAGTAGTCAGGCTAGCGGGAGGAAAGAGACCCAGTACTTC

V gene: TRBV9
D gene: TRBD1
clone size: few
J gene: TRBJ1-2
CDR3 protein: CASSVVGTGDYGYTF
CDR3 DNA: TGTGCCAGCAGCGTAGTCGGGACAGGGGACTATGGCTACACCTTC

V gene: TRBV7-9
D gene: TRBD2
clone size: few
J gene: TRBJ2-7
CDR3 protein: CASSLVREGLYEQYF
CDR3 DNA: TGTGCCAGCAGCTTAGTCCGGGAGGGCCTTTACGAGCAGTACTTC